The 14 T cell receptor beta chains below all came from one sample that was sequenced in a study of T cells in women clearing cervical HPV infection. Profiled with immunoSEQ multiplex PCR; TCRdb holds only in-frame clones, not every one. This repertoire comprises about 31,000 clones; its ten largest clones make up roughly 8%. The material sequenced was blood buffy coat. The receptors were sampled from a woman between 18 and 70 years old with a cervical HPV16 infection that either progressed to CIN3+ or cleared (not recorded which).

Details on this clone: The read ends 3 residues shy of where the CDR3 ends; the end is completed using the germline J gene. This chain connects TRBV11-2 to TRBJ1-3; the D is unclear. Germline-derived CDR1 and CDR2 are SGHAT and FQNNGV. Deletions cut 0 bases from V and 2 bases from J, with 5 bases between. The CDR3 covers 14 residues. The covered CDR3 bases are TGTGCCAGCAGCTTAGATAATACTGGAAACACC. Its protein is CASSLDNTGNT. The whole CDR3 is CASSLDNTGNTIYF. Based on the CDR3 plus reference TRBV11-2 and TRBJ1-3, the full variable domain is EAGVAQSPRYKIIEKRQSVAFWCNPISGHATLYWYQQILGQGPKLLIQFQNNGVVDDSQLPKDRFSAERLKGVDSTLKIQPAKLEDSAVYLCASSLDNTGNTIYFGEGSWLTVV.

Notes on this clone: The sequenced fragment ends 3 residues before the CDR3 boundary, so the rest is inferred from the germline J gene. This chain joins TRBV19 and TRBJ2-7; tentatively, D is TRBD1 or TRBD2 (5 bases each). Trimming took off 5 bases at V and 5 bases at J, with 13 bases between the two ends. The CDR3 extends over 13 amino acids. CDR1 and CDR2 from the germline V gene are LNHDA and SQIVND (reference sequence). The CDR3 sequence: CASSREGYHEQYF. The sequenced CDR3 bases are TGTGCCAGTAGTCGCGAGGGGTACCACGAG.

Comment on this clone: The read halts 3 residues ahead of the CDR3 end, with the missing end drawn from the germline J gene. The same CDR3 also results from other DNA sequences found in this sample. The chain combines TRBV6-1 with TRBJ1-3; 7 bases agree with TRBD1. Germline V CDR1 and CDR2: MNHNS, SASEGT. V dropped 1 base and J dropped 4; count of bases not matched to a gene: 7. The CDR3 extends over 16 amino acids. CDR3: CASSEGGGAGGNTIYF. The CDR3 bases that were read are TGTGCCAGCAGTGAAGGAGGGGGCGCGGGGGGAAACACC.

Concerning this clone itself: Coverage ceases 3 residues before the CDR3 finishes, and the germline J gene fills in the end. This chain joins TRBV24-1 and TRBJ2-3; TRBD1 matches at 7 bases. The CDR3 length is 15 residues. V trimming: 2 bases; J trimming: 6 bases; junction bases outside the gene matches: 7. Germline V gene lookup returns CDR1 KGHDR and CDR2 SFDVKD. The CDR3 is CATSDSRGLPDTQYF. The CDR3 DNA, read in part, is TGTGCCACCAGTGATTCAAGGGGGCTGCCGGATACG.

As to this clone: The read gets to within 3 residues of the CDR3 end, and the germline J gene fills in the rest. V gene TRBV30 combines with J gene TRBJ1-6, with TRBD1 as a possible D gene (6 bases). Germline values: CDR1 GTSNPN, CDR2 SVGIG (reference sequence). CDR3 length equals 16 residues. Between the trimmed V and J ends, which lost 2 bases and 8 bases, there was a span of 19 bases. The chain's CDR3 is CAWSHRGARGDSPLHF. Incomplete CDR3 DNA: TGTGCCTGGAGTCATCGGGGGGCGCGAGGGGATTCACCC.

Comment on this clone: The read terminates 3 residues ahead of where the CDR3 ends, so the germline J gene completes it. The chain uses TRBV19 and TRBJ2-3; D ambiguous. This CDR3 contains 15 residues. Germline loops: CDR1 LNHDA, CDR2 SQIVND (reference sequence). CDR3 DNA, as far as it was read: TGTGCCAGTAGTCAATACTCCGTATACCAAGAGACG. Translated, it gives CASSQYSVYQET. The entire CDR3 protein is CASSQYSVYQETQYF.

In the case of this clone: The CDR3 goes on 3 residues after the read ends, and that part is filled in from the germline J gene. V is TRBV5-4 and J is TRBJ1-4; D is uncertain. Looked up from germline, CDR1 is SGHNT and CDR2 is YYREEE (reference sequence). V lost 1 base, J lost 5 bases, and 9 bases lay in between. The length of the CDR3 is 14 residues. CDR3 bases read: TGTGCCAGCAGCTTGAATCAAGCGAATGAAAAA. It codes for CASSLNQANEK. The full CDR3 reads CASSLNQANEKLFF.

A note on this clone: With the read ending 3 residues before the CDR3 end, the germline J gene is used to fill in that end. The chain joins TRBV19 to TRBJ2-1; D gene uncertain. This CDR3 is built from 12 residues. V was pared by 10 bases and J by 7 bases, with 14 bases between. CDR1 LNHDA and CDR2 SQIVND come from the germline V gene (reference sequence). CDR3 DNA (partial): TGTGCCAACACCCTGTTTACGAATGAG. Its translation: CANTLFTNE. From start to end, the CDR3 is CANTLFTNEQFF.

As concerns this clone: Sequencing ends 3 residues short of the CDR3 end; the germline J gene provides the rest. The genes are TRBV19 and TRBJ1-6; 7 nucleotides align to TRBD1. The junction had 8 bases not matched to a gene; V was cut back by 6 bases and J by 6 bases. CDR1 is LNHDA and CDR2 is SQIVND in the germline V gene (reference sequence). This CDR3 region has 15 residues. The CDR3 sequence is CASSYRDSLNSPLHF. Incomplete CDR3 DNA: TGTGCCAGTAGCTACCGGGACAGCCTTAATTCACCC.

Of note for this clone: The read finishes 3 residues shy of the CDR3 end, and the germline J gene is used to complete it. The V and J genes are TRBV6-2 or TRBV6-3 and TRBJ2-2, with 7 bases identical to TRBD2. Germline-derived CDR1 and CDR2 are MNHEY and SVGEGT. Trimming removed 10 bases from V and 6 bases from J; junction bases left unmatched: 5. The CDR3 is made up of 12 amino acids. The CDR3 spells CATGRESGELFF. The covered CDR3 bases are TGTGCCACCGGGCGGGAGTCCGGGGAG.

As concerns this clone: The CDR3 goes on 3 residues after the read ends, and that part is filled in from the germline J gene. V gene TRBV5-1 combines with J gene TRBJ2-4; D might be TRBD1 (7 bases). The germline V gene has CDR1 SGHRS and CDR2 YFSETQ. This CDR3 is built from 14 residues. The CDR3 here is CASSLGGQGETQYF. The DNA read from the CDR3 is TGCGCCAGCAGCTTAGGGGGGCAGGGGGAGACT.

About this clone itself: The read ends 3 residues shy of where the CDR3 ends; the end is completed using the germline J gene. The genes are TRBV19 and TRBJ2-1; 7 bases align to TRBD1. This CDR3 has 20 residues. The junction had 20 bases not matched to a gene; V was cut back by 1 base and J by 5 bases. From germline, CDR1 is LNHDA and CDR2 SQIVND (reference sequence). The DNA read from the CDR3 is TGTGCCAGTAGTATAGCCCCCCCCGGTACGGGGACAGTCTTAGACAATGAG. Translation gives CASSIAPPGTGTVLDNE. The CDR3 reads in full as CASSIAPPGTGTVLDNEQFF. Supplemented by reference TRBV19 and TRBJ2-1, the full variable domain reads DGGITQSPKYLFRKEGQNVTLSCEQNLNHDAMYWYRQDPGQGLRLIYYSQIVNDFQKGDIAEGYSVSREKKESFPLTVTSAQKNPTAFYLCASSIAPPGTGTVLDNEQFFGPGTRLTVL.

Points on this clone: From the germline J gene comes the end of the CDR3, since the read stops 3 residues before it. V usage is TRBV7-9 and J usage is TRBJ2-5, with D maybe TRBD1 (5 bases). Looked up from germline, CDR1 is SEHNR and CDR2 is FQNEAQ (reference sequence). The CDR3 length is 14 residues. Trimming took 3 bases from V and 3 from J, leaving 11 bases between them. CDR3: CASSFSPGKETQYF. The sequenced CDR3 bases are TGTGCCAGCAGCTTCTCTCCAGGGAAAGAGACC.

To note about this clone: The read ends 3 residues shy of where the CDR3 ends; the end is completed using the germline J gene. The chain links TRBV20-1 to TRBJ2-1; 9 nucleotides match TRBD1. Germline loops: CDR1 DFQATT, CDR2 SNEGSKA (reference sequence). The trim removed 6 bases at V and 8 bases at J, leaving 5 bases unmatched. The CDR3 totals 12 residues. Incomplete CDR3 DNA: TGCAGTGCCAGGGACAGGGAACATGAG. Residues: CSARDREHE. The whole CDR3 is CSARDREHEQFF.